One sample yielded the 19 T cell receptor beta chains listed below, sequenced in a study of T cell responses to AZD1222 COVID-19 vaccine. The table came from immunoSEQ multiplex PCR; TCRdb's copy has only in-frame clones and leaves some out. The data contain 150,000 or so clones, under 95% of them singletons. Sequencing was performed on peripheral blood, taken on day 0 of AZD1222 vaccination. Every receptor here comes from an adult in good health.

This sequence joins TRBV4-2 and TRBJ2-1; D gene ambiguous. This CDR3 contains 14 residues. V lost 4 bases, J lost 8 bases, and 15 bases lay in between. Germline-derived CDR1 and CDR2 are LGHNA and YNFKEQ. The CDR3 loop is CASSPDSGRDEQFF. The DNA for the CDR3 is TGTGCCAGCAGCCCGGATAGTGGCCGGGATGAGCAGTTCTTC.

This chain links TRBV6-6 with TRBJ2-1; D remains unclear. Germline CDR1 MNHNY, CDR2 SVGAGI (reference sequence). The V gene lost 6 bases and the J gene lost 0 bases, with 12 bases spanning the gap. The CDR3 runs 15 residues. The CDR3 loop reads CASSRLEPSYNEQFF. As DNA, the CDR3 is TGTGCCAGCAGCAGATTAGAACCCTCCTACAATGAGCAGTTCTTC.

The CDR3 bases are TGTGCCAGCAGCTCAGACTACGCGGAGACCCAGTACTTC. Its translation is CASSSDYAETQYF. This chain joins TRBV9 and TRBJ2-5; D might be TRBD2 (5 bases). Germline values: CDR1 SGDLS, CDR2 YYNGEE. CDR3 length: 13 amino acids. V lost 4 bases and J lost 5, with 12 bases in between.

The rearrangement links TRBV5-4 to TRBJ1-2; D is uncertain. Germline V gene sequence: CDR1 SGHNT, CDR2 YYREEE (reference sequence). The germline V and J ends were trimmed by 4 bases and 4 bases, with 11 bases remaining between them. This CDR3 is built from 13 residues. CDR3 bases: TGTGCCAGCAGCCTCGGTTCAGCCTATGGCTACACCTTC. The encoded protein is CASSLGSAYGYTF.

This clone was seen just once. The rearrangement uses TRBV7-2 and TRBJ2-7, with 7 bases that match TRBD2. The CDR3 runs 14 residues. The J segment lost 2 bases and the V segment lost 5 bases, leaving 6 bases of the junction unmatched. CDR1 is SGHTA and CDR2 is FQGNSA in the germline V gene. CDR3 nucleotide sequence: TGTGCCAGCAGCCTAGGCGGGAGACCCTACGAGCAGTACTTC. Its translation is CASSLGGRPYEQYF. The full variable domain, completed using reference TRBV7-2 and TRBJ2-7, is GAGVSQSPSNKVTEKGKDVELRCDPISGHTALYWYRQSLGQGLEFLIYFQGNSAPDKSGLPSDRFSAERTGGSVSTLTIQRTQQEDSAVYLCASSLGGRPYEQYFGPGTRLTVT.

V is TRBV10-3 and J is TRBJ2-3, with D possibly matching TRBD2 (6 bases). The length of the CDR3 is 15 residues. Per the germline V gene, CDR1 is ENHRY and CDR2 is SYGVKD. Trimming left V 5 bases short and J 1 base short, with 13 bases between. The CDR3 is CAISSSALGTDTQYF. In DNA, the CDR3 is TGTGCCATCAGTTCTAGCGCCCTTGGCACAGATACGCAGTATTTT.

The V call is TRBV3-1 (or the pseudogene TRBV3-2), the J call TRBJ2-3; D perhaps matches TRBD1 (5 bases). Looked up from germline, CDR1 is LGHDT and CDR2 is YNNKEL (reference sequence). V gave up 4 bases and J gave up 4 bases, with 15 bases separating them. The CDR3 is made up of 15 amino acids. For the CDR3, the DNA is TGTGCCAGCAGCCGCCGGCCCTCCAGGGCAGATACGCAGTATTTT. Its protein product is CASSRRPSRADTQYF.

The J gene is TRBJ2-2, the V gene TRBV27; D not resolved. Germline CDR1 is MNHEY and CDR2 is SMNVEV (reference sequence). V gave up 3 bases and J gave up 4 bases, with 0 bases separating them. This CDR3 is built from 11 residues. CDR3 protein: CASSFTGELFF. The CDR3 nucleotides read TGTGCCAGCAGTTTCACCGGGGAGCTGTTTTTT.

The rearrangement uses TRBV9 and TRBJ1-2; D perhaps matches TRBD1 (6 bases). This CDR3 spans 14 amino acids. Trimming cost V 4 bases and J 2 bases, with 12 bases left between them. The germline V gene has CDR1 SGDLS and CDR2 YYNGEE. The DNA for the CDR3 is TGTGCCAGCAGCCGGACCGGACAGAACTATGGCTACACCTTC. This translates into CASSRTGQNYGYTF.

CDR3: CASSPRLGEGHNEQFF. The CDR3 region has the DNA TGTGCCAGCTCACCCCGGTTAGGTGAGGGGCACAATGAGCAGTTCTTC. The chain uses TRBV18 and TRBJ2-1; either TRBD1 or TRBD2 may fit D (5 bases each). CDR3 length: 16 residues. V lost 3 bases, J lost 5 bases, and 17 bases lay in between. Germline assignment: CDR1 KGHSH and CDR2 LQKENI. Variable domain in full (rest from reference TRBV18 and TRBJ2-1): NAGVMQNPRHLVRRRGQEARLRCSPMKGHSHVYWYRQLPEEGLKFMVYLQKENIIDESGMPKERFSAEFPKEGPSILRIQQVVRGDSAAYFCASSPRLGEGHNEQFFGPGTRLTVL.

This clone appeared a few times. The CDR3 nucleotides read TGTGCCAGCAGCCAAGGATCCTACGAGCAGTACTTC. This sequence encodes CASSQGSYEQYF. This chain uses TRBV3-1 (or the pseudogene TRBV3-2) with TRBJ2-7; no definite D call. The CDR3 covers 12 residues. From germline, CDR1 is LGHDT and CDR2 YNNKEL (reference sequence). V lost 1 base and J lost 1, with 2 bases in between.

The chain carries TRBV7-9 and TRBJ1-2, with unresolved D. CDR3 length: 13 residues. Germline V gene sequence: CDR1 SEHNR, CDR2 FQNEAQ (reference sequence). V was clipped by 1 base and J by 6 bases, with 9 bases between them. In DNA form, the CDR3 reads TGTGCCAGCAGCTTAGTGGAAGACAATGGCTACACCTTC. Residues: CASSLVEDNGYTF.

CDR3 sequence reads: CASSQAGKFTQYF. In nucleotides, the CDR3 is TGCGCCAGCAGCCAAGCTGGGAAGTTTACGCAGTATTTT. The genes are TRBV4-1 and TRBJ2-3; the D is unclear. Germline V gene sequence: CDR1 MGHRA, CDR2 YSYEKL. The CDR3 covers 13 residues. V lost 1 base and J 8 bases, leaving 10 bases between the germline ends.

This clone was counted once. V usage is TRBV20-1 and J usage is TRBJ2-5; D is possibly TRBD2 (5 bases). Between the trimmed V and J ends, which lost 3 bases and 5 bases, there was a span of 13 bases. Germline CDR1 is DFQATT and CDR2 is SNEGSKA (reference sequence). This CDR3 contains 13 residues. As DNA, the CDR3 is TGCAGTGCTAGTTGGACTTTAACGGAGACCCAGTACTTC. It encodes CSASWTLTETQYF.

This clone was detected only a few times. This chain uses TRBV27 with TRBJ1-1; 7 bases map to TRBD1. The CDR3 is made up of 14 amino acids. Per the germline V gene, CDR1 is MNHEY and CDR2 is SMNVEV (reference sequence). V gave up 5 bases and J gave up 5 bases; unmatched junction bases: 8. CDR3: CASSLRGQGTEAFF. The CDR3 DNA is TGTGCCAGCAGTCTGAGGGGGCAGGGTACTGAAGCTTTCTTT.

The genes are TRBV2 and TRBJ2-1; D is ambiguous. Trimming removed 6 bases at V and 0 bases at J, with 12 bases between. The germline V gene encodes CDR1 SNHLY and CDR2 FYNNEI. The CDR3 runs 15 residues. The CDR3 sequence is CASRTGRNSYNEQFF. CDR3 in DNA: TGTGCCAGCAGGACGGGCCGAAACTCCTACAATGAGCAGTTCTTC.

V is TRBV12-3 or TRBV12-4 and J is TRBJ2-1; D is unclear. The CDR3 consists of 12 residues. Between the trimmed V and J ends, which lost 5 bases and 10 bases, there was a span of 12 bases. This CDR3 reads CASSPEIGEQFF. The DNA for the CDR3 is TGTGCCAGCAGTCCCGAAATTGGGGAGCAGTTCTTC.

This clone has a single count. V is TRBV28 and J is TRBJ1-1, with a tentative D call TRBD1 (5 bases). Germline V gene sequence: CDR1 MDHEN, CDR2 SYDVKM. The CDR3 runs 15 residues. V shed 3 bases and J shed 13 bases, with 24 bases lying between them. CDR3 amino acids: CASSFNPPGGLKLFF. The DNA of the CDR3 is TGTGCCAGCAGTTTTAATCCCCCGGGGGGACTGAAGCTTTTCTTT.

The chain recombines TRBV6-1 with TRBJ1-4; possibly TRBD1 for D (5 bases). Germline V gene data show CDR1 as MNHNS and CDR2 as SASEGT. Trimming stripped 2 bases from V and 8 bases from J, with 12 bases between. CDR3 length: 14 residues. CDR3 DNA sequence: TGTGCCAGCAGTGAACGTTTCAGGGTAGAAAAACTGTTTTTT. Translation gives CASSERFRVEKLFF.